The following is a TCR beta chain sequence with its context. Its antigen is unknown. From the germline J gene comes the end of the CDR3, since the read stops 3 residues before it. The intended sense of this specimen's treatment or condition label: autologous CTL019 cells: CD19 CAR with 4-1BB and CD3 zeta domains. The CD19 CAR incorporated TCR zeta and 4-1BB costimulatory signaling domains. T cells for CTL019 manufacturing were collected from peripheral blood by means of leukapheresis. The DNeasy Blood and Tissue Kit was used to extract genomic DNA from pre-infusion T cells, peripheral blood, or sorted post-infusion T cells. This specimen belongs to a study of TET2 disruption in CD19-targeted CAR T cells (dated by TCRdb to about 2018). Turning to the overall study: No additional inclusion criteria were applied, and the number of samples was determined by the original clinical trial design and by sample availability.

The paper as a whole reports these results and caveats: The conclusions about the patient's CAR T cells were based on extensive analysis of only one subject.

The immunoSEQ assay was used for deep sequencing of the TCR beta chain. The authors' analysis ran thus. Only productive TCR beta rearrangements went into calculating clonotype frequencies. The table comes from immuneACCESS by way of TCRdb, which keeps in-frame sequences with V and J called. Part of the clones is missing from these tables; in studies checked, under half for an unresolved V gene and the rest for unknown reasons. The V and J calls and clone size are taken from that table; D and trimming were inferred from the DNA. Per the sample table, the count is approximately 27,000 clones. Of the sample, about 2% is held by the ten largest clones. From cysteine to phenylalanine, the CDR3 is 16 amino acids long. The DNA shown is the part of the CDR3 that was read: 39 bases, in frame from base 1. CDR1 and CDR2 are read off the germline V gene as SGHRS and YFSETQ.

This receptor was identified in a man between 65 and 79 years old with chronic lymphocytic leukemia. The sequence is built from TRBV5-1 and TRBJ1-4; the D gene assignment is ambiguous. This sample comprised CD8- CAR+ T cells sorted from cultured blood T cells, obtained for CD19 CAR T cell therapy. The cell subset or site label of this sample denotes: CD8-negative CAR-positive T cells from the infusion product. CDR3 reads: CASSLVGEAYNSPLFF. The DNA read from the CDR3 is TGCGCCAGCAGCTTGGTCGGGGAGGCCTATAATTCACCA.